This is a list of T cell receptor beta chains from one sample in a study of beta chain features in type 1 diabetes. The repertoire was sequenced with immunoSEQ multiplex PCR; TCRdb's copy has only in-frame clones and lacks some. The sample yields 350,000 to 400,000 clones, about 12% seen once. Sequencing was performed on naive CD4+ T cells from blood. Receptors originate from a young woman with type 1 diabetes. The CDR3 runs from the conserved cysteine through the conserved F or W. The D gene is left open where the match is weak. Clone sizes are given selectively: once, few, many, or a class where the clone is expanded.

j_call v_call clone_size d_call cdr3_aa cdr3_nt
TRBJ1-2 TRBV10-3 NA NA CAISESPGYQGGYTF TGTGCCATCAGTGAGTCCCCAGGCTACCAAGGTGGCTACACCTTC
TRBJ1-2 TRBV14 NA NA CASSQEGRIYGYTF TGTGCCAGCAGCCAAGAGGGCCGCATCTATGGCTACACCTTC
TRBJ1-2 TRBV19 few NA CASNTGAWGYTF TGTGCCAGTAACACAGGCGCTTGGGGCTACACCTTC
TRBJ2-7 TRBV28 NA TRBD1 CASMGQGGKQYF TGTGCCAGCATGGGACAGGGAGGGAAGCAGTACTTC
TRBJ2-1 TRBV18 NA NA CASSPSGDNEQFF TGTGCCAGCTCACCATCCGGGGACAATGAGCAGTTCTTC
TRBJ2-1 TRBV5-1 few NA CASKLSSYNEQFF TGCGCCAGCAAACTGAGCTCCTACAATGAGCAGTTCTTC
TRBJ2-1 TRBV6-4 NA NA CASRSGSSSHEQFF TGTGCCAGCCGGTCGGGGTCATCATCACATGAGCAGTTCTTC
TRBJ2-2 TRBV29-1 few NA CSVAVYTGELFF TGCAGCGTAGCCGTTTACACCGGGGAGCTGTTTTTT
TRBJ2-5 TRBV7-9 few NA CASSPSMSGETQYF TGTGCCAGCAGCCCCTCTATGTCCGGGGAGACCCAGTACTTC
TRBJ2-1 TRBV28 few NA CASSFSVGVLNEQFF TGTGCCAGCAGTTTTTCAGTGGGAGTGTTGAATGAGCAGTTCTTC
TRBJ2-2 TRBV5-6 NA TRBD2 CASSGPGLVSTGELFF TGTGCCAGCAGCGGCCCGGGACTAGTAAGCACCGGGGAGCTGTTTTTT
TRBJ1-1 TRBV14 NA TRBD1 CASSNLGQANTEAFF TGTGCCAGCAGCAACCTGGGACAGGCGAACACTGAAGCTTTCTTT
TRBJ2-7 TRBV27 few TRBD2 CASAGAGRTSEQYF TGTGCCAGCGCCGGAGCGGGACGTACTAGCGAGCAGTACTTC
TRBJ2-1 TRBV14 NA TRBD2 CASSRRAGAGNEQFF TGTGCCAGCAGCCGACGAGCGGGGGCCGGGAATGAGCAGTTCTTC
TRBJ1-1 TRBV29-1 NA NA CSVERIFYDEAFF TGCAGCGTTGAACGAATCTTCTACGATGAAGCTTTCTTT
TRBJ2-3 TRBV5-4 few TRBD2 CASSSTSGRGLDTQYF TGTGCCAGCAGCTCCACTAGCGGGAGAGGATTAGATACGCAGTATTTT
TRBJ2-1 TRBV7-9 NA TRBD2 CASGNLQRRAGVQFF TGTGCCAGCGGCAACCTACAGCGGCGGGCGGGGGTGCAGTTCTTC
TRBJ2-6 TRBV5-6 few NA CASRRSPGANVLTF TGTGCCAGCAGGAGAAGCCCTGGGGCCAACGTCCTGACTTTC
TRBJ2-3 TRBV7-3 few NA CASGPTTSRTDTQYF TGTGCCAGCGGCCCGACGACTAGTAGGACAGATACGCAGTATTTT